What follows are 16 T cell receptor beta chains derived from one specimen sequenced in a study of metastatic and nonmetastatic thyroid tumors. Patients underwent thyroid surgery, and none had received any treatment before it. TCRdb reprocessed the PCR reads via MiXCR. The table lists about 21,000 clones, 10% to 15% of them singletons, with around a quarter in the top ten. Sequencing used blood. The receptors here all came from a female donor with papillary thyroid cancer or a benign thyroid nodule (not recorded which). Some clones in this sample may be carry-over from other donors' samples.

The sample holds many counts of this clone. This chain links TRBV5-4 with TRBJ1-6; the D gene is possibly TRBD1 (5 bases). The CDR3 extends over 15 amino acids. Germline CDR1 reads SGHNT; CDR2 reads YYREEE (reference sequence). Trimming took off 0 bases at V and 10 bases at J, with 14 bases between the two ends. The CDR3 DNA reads TGTGCCAGCAGCTTGGAGGTAGGGGTGGCGTCACCCCTCCACTTT. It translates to CASSLEVGVASPLHF. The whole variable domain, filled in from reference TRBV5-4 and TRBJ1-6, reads ETGVTQSPTHLIKTRGQQVTLRCSSQSGHNTVSWYQQALGQGPQFIFQYYREEENGRGNFPPRFSGLQFPNYSSELNVNALELDDSALYLCASSLEVGVASPLHFGNGTRLTVT.

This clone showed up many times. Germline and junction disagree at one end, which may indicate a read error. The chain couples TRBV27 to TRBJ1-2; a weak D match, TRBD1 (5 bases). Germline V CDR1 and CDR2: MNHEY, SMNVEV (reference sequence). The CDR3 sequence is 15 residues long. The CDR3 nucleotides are TGTGCCGGCAGTTTGTCGGGACTGCGGGGCTATGGCTACACCTTC. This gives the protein CAGSLSGLRGYGYTF.

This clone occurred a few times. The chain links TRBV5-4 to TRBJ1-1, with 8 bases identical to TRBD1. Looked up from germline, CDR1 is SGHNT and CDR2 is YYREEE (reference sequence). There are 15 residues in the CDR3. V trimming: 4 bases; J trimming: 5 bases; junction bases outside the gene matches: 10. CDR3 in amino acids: CASSPGGQGATEAFF. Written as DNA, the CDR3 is TGTGCCAGCAGCCCCGGTGGGCAGGGGGCGACTGAAGCTTTCTTT.

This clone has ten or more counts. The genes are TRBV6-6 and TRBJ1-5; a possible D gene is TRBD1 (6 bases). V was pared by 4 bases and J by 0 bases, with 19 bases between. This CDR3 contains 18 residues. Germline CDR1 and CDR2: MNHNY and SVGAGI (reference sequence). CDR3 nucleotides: TGTGCCAGCAGTTCCCCCACAGGGAGAGTCGATAGCAATCAGCCCCAGCATTTT. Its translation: CASSSPTGRVDSNQPQHF.

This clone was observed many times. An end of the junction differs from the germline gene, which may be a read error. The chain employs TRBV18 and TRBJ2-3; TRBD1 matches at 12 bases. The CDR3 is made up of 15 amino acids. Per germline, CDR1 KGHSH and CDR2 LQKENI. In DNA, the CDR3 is TGTGCCAGCTCTCGAGGGACAGGGGGCACAAATACGCAGTATTTT. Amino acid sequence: CASSRGTGGTNTQYF. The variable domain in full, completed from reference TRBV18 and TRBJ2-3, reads NAGVMQNPRHLVRRRGQEARLRCSPMKGHSHVYWYRQLPEEGLKFMVYLQKENIIDESGMPKERFSAEFPKEGPSILRIQQVVRGDSAAYFCASSRGTGGTNTQYFGPGTRLTVL.

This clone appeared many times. The DNA for the CDR3 is TGTGCCAGCAGCATCCATACAGGTTACGAGCAGTACTTC. This codes for CASSIHTGYEQYF. This chain uses TRBV5-5 with TRBJ2-7; maybe TRBD1 (5 bases). This CDR3 has 13 residues. V was pared by 4 bases and J by 4 bases, with 12 bases between. Germline V gives CDR1 SGHKS, CDR2 YYEKEE (reference sequence).

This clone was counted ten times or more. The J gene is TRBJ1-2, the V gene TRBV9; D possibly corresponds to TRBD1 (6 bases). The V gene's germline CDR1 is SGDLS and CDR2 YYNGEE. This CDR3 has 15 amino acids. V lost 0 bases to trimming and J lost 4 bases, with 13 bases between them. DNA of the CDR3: TGTGCCAGCAGCGTAGCGACAGGAACGCGCTATGGCTACACCTTC. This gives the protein CASSVATGTRYGYTF.

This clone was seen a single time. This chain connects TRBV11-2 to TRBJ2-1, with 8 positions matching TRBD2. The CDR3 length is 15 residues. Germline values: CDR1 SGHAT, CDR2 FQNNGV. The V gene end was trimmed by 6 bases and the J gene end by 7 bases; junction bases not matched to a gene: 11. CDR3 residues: CASRTGLAGGNEQFF. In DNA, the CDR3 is TGTGCCAGCAGAACCGGACTAGCCGGGGGTAATGAGCAGTTCTTC.

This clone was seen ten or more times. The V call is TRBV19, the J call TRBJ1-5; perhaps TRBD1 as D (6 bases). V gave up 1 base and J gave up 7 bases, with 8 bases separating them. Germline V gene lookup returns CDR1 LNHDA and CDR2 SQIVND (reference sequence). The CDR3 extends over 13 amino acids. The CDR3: CASSIVGGQPQHF. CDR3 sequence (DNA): TGTGCCAGTAGTATAGTGGGGGGCCAGCCCCAGCATTTT.

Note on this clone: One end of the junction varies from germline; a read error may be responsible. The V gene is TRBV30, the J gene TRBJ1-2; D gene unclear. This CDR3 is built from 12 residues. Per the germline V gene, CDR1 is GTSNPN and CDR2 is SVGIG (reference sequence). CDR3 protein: CAWRHGSYGCTF. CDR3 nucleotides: TGTGCCTGGAGACATGGGTCCTATGGCTGCACCTTC.

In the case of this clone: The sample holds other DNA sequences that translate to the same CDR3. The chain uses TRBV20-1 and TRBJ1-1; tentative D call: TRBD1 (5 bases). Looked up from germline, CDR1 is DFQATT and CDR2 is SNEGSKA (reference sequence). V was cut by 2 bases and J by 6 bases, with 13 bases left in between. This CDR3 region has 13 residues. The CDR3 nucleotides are TGCAGTGCTAGACCTCCGGGGCCCTCTGAAGCTTTCTTT. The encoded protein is CSARPPGPSEAFF.

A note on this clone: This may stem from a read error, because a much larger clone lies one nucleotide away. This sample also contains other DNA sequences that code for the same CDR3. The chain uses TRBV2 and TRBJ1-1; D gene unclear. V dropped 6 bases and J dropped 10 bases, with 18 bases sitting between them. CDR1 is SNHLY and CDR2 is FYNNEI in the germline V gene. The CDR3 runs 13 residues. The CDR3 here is CASSAGLVAGAFF. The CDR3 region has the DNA TGTGCCAGCAGCGCAGGTCTAGTGGCCGGAGCTTTCTTT.

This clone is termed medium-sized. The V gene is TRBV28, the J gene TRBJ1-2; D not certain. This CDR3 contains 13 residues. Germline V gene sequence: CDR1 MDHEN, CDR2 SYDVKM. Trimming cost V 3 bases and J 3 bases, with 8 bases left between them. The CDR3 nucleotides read TGTGCCAGCAGTTTCACGATGGACTATGGCTACACCTTC. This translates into CASSFTMDYGYTF.

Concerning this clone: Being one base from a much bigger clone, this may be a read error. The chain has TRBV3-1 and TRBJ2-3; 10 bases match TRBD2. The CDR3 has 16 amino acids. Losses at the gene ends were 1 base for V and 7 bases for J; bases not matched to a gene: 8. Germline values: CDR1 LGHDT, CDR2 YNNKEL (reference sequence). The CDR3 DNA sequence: TGTGCCAGCAGCCAAGGCGTTGGGACTAGCGTAAATACGCAGTATTTT. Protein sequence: CASSQGVGTSVNTQYF.

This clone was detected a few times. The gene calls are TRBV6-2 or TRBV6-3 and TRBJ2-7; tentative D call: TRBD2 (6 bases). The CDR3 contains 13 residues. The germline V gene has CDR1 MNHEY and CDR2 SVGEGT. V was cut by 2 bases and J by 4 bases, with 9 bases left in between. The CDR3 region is CASSYRGCYEQYF. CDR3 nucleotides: TGTGCCAGCAGTTACCGGGGGTGTTACGAGCAGTACTTC.

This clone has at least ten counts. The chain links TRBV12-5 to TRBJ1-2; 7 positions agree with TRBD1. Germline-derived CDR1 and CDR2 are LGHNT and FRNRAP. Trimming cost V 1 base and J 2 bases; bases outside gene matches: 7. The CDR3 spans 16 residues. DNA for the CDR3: TGTGCTAGTGGTTTGGGGGACCTGGACAGGAACTATGGCTACACCTTC. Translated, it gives CASGLGDLDRNYGYTF.